A single sample gave rise to the 20 T cell receptor beta chains below, sequenced in a study of T cell responses to AZD1222 COVID-19 vaccine. The protocol was immunoSEQ multiplex PCR, while the TCRdb copy is restricted to in-frame clones and leaves out a portion. The data contain around 110,000 clones, less than 90% of them seen just once; the ten biggest clones take up around 7%. This specimen was peripheral blood, taken on day 0 of AZD1222 vaccination. Receptors were obtained from an adult in good health.

This rearrangement joins TRBV5-4 to TRBJ2-7; D may correspond to TRBD1 or TRBD2 (5 bases each). Per the germline V gene, CDR1 is SGHNT and CDR2 is YYREEE (reference sequence). Trimming left V 2 bases short and J 3 bases short, with 12 bases between. The CDR3 has 14 amino acids. This chain's CDR3 is CASSLRGGGYEQYF. In DNA form, the CDR3 reads TGTGCCAGCAGCTTAAGGGGTGGGGGCTACGAGCAGTACTTC.

CDR3 in amino acids: CATGLAGVQETQYF. The DNA of the CDR3 is TGTGCCACGGGACTAGCGGGGGTCCAAGAGACCCAGTACTTC. The chain employs TRBV19 and TRBJ2-5; 14 bases are a match to TRBD2. CDR1 and CDR2 (germline): LNHDA, SQIVND (reference sequence). V was clipped by 10 bases and J by 1 base; unmatched bases: 2. This CDR3 region has 14 residues.

This chain uses TRBV11-2 with TRBJ1-1, with D unclear. Trimming left V 1 base short and J 4 bases short, with 10 bases between. CDR1 is SGHAT, CDR2 FQNNGV, per germline. The CDR3 contains 14 residues. The CDR3 protein is CASSLVSEVTEAFF. The CDR3 DNA reads as TGTGCCAGCAGCTTAGTATCGGAGGTCACTGAAGCTTTCTTT.

The chain joins TRBV27 to TRBJ2-5; D is unclear. Per the germline V gene, CDR1 is MNHEY and CDR2 is SMNVEV (reference sequence). The CDR3 has 11 residues. Trimming took off 6 bases at V and 0 bases at J, with 2 bases between the two ends. CDR3 nucleotides: TGTGCCAGCAGGTACCAAGAGACCCAGTACTTC. This sequence encodes CASRYQETQYF.

CDR3 sequence (DNA): TGTGCCAGCACCCTTACATCTGGGCGTCTCTCAGGGGGCTACACCTTC. Translation: CASTLTSGRLSGGYTF. The chain employs TRBV2 and TRBJ1-2, with D perhaps matching TRBD1 (5 bases). CDR1 SNHLY and CDR2 FYNNEI come from the germline V gene. The ends were cut back, 7 bases at V and 8 bases at J, with 26 bases in the middle. The CDR3 runs to 16 residues.

The gene calls are TRBV7-9 and TRBJ2-5, with D uncertain. The CDR3 is 13 amino acids. The germline V and J ends were trimmed by 2 bases and 4 bases, with 8 bases remaining between them. From germline, CDR1 is SEHNR and CDR2 FQNEAQ (reference sequence). This CDR3 reads CASSLLEVETQYF. CDR3 nucleotide sequence: TGTGCCAGCAGCTTACTCGAAGTAGAGACCCAGTACTTC. Full variable domain (missing parts from reference TRBV7-9 and TRBJ2-5): DTGVSQNPRHKITKRGQNVTFRCDPISEHNRLYWYRQTLGQGPEFLTYFQNEAQLEKSRLLSDRFSAERPKGSFSTLEIQRTEQGDSAMYLCASSLLEVETQYFGPGTRLLVL.

The rearrangement links TRBV4-2 to TRBJ2-7, with TRBD2 identical over 8 bases. CDR1 and CDR2 from the germline V gene are LGHNA and YNFKEQ. The CDR3 is made up of 16 amino acids. V lost 1 base and J lost 5; bases outside the gene matches: 10. The CDR3: CASSQVRRGGRNEQYF. As DNA, the CDR3 is TGTGCCAGCAGCCAAGTCCGCCGGGGGGGCCGTAACGAGCAGTACTTC.

The rearrangement uses TRBV4-2 and TRBJ1-3; D remains unclear. V shed 1 base and J shed 0 bases, with 19 bases lying between them. This CDR3 has 19 residues. Germline values: CDR1 LGHNA, CDR2 YNFKEQ. CDR3 DNA sequence: TGTGCCAGCAGCCAAGCTCTACGATTGACCAAGGGCTCTGGAAACACCATATATTTT. It specifies CASSQALRLTKGSGNTIYF.

The chain is built from TRBV2 and TRBJ2-1; no clear D gene. The V end was cut by 5 bases, the J end by 5 bases, with 7 bases between. The CDR3 is 12 residues long. The germline CDR1 and CDR2 sequences are SNHLY and FYNNEI. CDR3 coding DNA: TGTGCCAGCAGTCTGGACGACAATGAGCAGTTCTTC. Translated: CASSLDDNEQFF.

This clone has just one count. The chain uses TRBV11-3 and TRBJ1-2; 8 nucleotides align to TRBD1. The germline V gene encodes CDR1 SGHNT and CDR2 YENEEA. V lost 5 bases and J lost 6; bases outside the gene matches: 8. CDR3 length: 14 amino acids. The DNA of the CDR3 is TGTGCCAGCAGCCCCAGACAGGGGAAGGATGGCTACACCTTC. Translating it yields CASSPRQGKDGYTF.

The rearrangement joins TRBV7-2 to TRBJ2-1, with D perhaps given as TRBD1 or TRBD2 (6 bases each). Trimming shortened V by 6 bases and J by 6 bases, and 15 bases separated the two germline ends. CDR1 and CDR2 (germline): SGHTA, FQGNSA. The CDR3 runs to 14 residues. CDR3 in amino acids: CASRKGGPGNEQFF. CDR3 nucleotides: TGTGCCAGCAGAAAGGGGGGCCCGGGCAATGAGCAGTTCTTC.

The CDR3 is CASSLGTDNQPQHF. CDR3 DNA sequence: TGCGCCAGCAGCTTGGGGACGGACAATCAGCCCCAGCATTTT. The rearrangement joins TRBV5-1 to TRBJ1-5, with unresolved D. This CDR3 has 14 residues. Germline V lookup: CDR1 SGHRS, CDR2 YFSETQ. The V and J ends lost 0 bases and 3 bases respectively, with 7 bases between them. Supplemented by reference TRBV5-1 and TRBJ1-5, the full variable domain reads KAGVTQTPRYLIKTRGQQVTLSCSPISGHRSVSWYQQTPGQGLQFLFEYFSETQRNKGNFPGRFSGRQFSNSRSEMNVSTLELGDSALYLCASSLGTDNQPQHFGDGTRLSIL.

The chain has TRBV3-1 (or the pseudogene TRBV3-2) and TRBJ1-1, with D unresolved. Germline CDR1 is LGHDT and CDR2 is YNNKEL (reference sequence). Trimming took off 10 bases at V and 8 bases at J, with 26 bases between the two ends. The CDR3 is 15 amino acids. The chain's CDR3 is CAMQETLKLSPEAFF. The CDR3, as DNA: TGTGCCATGCAGGAAACACTGAAGCTTTCTCCAGAAGCTTTCTTT.

The chain combines TRBV7-3 with TRBJ2-2; TRBD1 matches at 7 bases. This CDR3 comprises 14 residues. V lost 4 bases and J lost 5; bases outside the gene matches: 4. CDR1 and CDR2 from the germline V gene are SGHTA and FQGTGA. DNA of the CDR3: TGTGCCAGCAGCTCTTTACAGGGGACCGGGGAGCTGTTTTTT. It codes for CASSSLQGTGELFF.

The V and J genes are TRBV13 and TRBJ2-4; D uncertain. Germline loops: CDR1 PRHDT, CDR2 FYEKMQ (reference sequence). This CDR3 is 11 amino acids long. Trimming stripped 3 bases from V and 5 bases from J, with 2 bases between. The DNA of the CDR3 is TGTGCCAGCAGCTTTGAAAACATTCAGTACTTC. Translating it yields CASSFENIQYF.

A single count supports this clone. This chain connects TRBV30 to TRBJ1-1, with D perhaps matching TRBD1 (5 bases). The germline V and J ends were trimmed by 5 bases and 1 base, with 26 bases remaining between them. Germline V CDR1 and CDR2: GTSNPN, SVGIG (reference sequence). The CDR3 is 18 residues long. The CDR3 here is CAWEELGGGLLGNTEAFF. The DNA of the CDR3 is TGTGCCTGGGAAGAATTGGGGGGAGGTTTGCTGGGGAACACTGAAGCTTTCTTT.

This clone showed up just once. V gene TRBV3-1 (or the pseudogene TRBV3-2) combines with J gene TRBJ2-7, with no clear D. Trimming cost V 0 bases and J 4 bases, with 13 bases left between them. CDR1 LGHDT and CDR2 YNNKEL come from the germline V gene (reference sequence). The CDR3 consists of 15 residues. This CDR3 reads CASSQDLSLGYEQYF. The CDR3 nucleotides are TGTGCCAGCAGCCAAGATCTCTCTCTTGGGTACGAGCAGTACTTC.

V gene TRBV14 combines with J gene TRBJ2-5; 9 bases are a match to TRBD2. After removal of 4 bases from V and 5 bases from J, the junction contained 2 bases not matched to a gene. CDR1 and CDR2 (germline): SGHDN, FVKESK. The CDR3 covers 13 residues. The CDR3 protein is CASSLSGGETQYF. CDR3 nucleotide sequence: TGTGCCAGCAGCCTCAGCGGGGGGGAGACCCAGTACTTC.

The chain has TRBV5-1 and TRBJ2-5; unclear D gene. The CDR3 extends over 11 amino acids. The V gene's germline CDR1 is SGHRS and CDR2 YFSETQ. Trimming pared 4 bases from V and 2 bases from J, leaving 3 bases between. CDR3 region: CASSQQETQYF. Here the CDR3 DNA reads TGCGCCAGCAGCCAGCAAGAGACCCAGTACTTC. The full variable domain, in which reference TRBV5-1 and TRBJ2-5 provide the parts outside the CDR3, is KAGVTQTPRYLIKTRGQQVTLSCSPISGHRSVSWYQQTPGQGLQFLFEYFSETQRNKGNFPGRFSGRQFSNSRSEMNVSTLELGDSALYLCASSQQETQYFGPGTRLLVL.

This clone was observed a single time. The CDR3 DNA reads TGTGCCATCAGTGAGTCTAGTGGAGACCAGTACTTC. Protein: CAISESSGDQYF. The chain is built from TRBV10-3 and TRBJ2-5, with D hard to call. The ends were cut back, 0 bases at V and 10 bases at J, with 9 bases in the middle. This CDR3 comprises 12 residues. Germline assignment: CDR1 ENHRY and CDR2 SYGVKD.